Given below is one T cell receptor (beta chain) in context. Its antigen is not known. This specimen comes from a study of T cells in tuberculosis. Specified time point: new active TB diagnosis, blood taken before or within 7 days of starting treatment. Study outcomes and limitations: Selection depended on which cryopreserved specimens were available.

Method: immunoSEQ multiplex PCR; TCRdb's copy keeps in-frame clones and lacks some. The sample holds under 35,000 clones; about 90% are singletons and the top ten take 6.5% to 8.5%. Trimming took 2 bases from V and 3 from J, leaving 5 bases between them. The V gene's germline CDR1 is SGHAT and CDR2 FQNNGV. This CDR3 spans 14 amino acids. The chain uses TRBV11-2 and TRBJ2-6; perhaps TRBD1 as D (5 bases). This specimen was PBMCs, taken at tuberculosis diagnosis. The TCR was taken from an adult with tuberculosis. Some clones in this sample may be carry-over from other donors' samples. The CDR3 region has the DNA TGTGCCAGCAGCTTAAGGGGTGGGGCCAACGTCCTGACTTTC. Its protein product is CASSLRGGANVLTF.